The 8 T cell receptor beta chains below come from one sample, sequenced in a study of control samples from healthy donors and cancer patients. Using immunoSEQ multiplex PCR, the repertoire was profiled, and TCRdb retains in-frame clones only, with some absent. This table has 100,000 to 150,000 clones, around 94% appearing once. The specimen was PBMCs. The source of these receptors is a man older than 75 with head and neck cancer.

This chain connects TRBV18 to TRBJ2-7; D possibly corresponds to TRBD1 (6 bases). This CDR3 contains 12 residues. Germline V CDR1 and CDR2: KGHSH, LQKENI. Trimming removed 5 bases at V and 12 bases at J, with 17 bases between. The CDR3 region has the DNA TGTGCCAGCTCAGAGAGTCAGGGGACGGCGTACTTC. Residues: CASSESQGTAYF.

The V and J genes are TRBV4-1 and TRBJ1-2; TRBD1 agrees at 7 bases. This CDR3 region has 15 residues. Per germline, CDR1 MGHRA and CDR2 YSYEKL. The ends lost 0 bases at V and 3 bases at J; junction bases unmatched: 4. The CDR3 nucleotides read TGCGCCAGCAGCCAAGAAACACAGGGGTACTATGGCTACACCTTC. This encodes CASSQETQGYYGYTF.

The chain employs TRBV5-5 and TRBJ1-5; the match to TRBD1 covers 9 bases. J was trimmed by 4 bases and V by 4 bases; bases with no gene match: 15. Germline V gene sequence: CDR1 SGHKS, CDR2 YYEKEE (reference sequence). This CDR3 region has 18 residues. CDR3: CASSPGTGYGVLNQPQHF. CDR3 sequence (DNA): TGTGCCAGCAGCCCCGGGACAGGGTATGGGGTACTTAATCAGCCCCAGCATTTT.

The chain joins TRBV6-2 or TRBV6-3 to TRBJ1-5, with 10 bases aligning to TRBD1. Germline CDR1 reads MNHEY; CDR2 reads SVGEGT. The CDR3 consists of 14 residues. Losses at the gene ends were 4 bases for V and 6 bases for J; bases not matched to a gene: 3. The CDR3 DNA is TGTGCCAGCAGTTCGGGACAGGGGACTCAGCCCCAGCATTTT. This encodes CASSSGQGTQPQHF.

The CDR3 loop is CASSESIGIDTQYF. The CDR3, as DNA: TGTGCCAGCAGTGAATCTATCGGGATAGATACGCAGTATTTT. The rearrangement uses TRBV6-1 and TRBJ2-3, with D possibly TRBD2 on 5 matching bases. Trimming stripped 2 bases from V and 5 bases from J, with 11 bases between. Germline assignment: CDR1 MNHNS and CDR2 SASEGT. The CDR3 is made up of 14 amino acids.

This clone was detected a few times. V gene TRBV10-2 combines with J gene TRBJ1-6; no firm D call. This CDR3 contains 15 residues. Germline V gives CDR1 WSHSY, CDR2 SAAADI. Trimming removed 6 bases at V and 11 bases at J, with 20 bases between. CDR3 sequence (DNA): TGCGCCAGCAGGGCTGGGGAGGGTAGCCCACCACCCCTCCACTTT. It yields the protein CASRAGEGSPPPLHF.

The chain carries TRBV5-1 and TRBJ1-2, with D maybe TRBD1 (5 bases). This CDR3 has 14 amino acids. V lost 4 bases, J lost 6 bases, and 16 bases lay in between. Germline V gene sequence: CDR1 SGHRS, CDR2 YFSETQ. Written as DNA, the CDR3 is TGCGCCAGCAGCGGGGCCATAGGACGAGATGGCTACACCTTC. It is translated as CASSGAIGRDGYTF.

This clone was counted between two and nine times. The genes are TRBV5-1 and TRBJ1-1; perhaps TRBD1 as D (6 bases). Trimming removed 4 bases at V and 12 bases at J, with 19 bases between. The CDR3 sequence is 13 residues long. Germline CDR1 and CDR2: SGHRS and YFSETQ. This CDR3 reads CASSLLGGESSFF. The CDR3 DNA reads TGCGCCAGCAGCCTGCTGGGGGGCGAAAGTTCTTTCTTT.